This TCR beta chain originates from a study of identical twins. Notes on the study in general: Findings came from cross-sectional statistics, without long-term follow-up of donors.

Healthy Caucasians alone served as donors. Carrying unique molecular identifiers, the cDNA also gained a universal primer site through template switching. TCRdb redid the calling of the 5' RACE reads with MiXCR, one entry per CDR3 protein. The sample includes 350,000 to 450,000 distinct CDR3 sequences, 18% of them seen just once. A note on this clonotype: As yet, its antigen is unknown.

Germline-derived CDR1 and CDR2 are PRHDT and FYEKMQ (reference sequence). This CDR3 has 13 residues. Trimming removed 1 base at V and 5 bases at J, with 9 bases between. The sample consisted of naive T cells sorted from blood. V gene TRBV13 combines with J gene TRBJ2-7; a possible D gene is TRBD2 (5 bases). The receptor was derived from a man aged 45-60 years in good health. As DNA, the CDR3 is TGTGCCAGCAGCTTAGCCCGGAGGCACGAGCAGTACTTC. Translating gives CASSLARRHEQYF. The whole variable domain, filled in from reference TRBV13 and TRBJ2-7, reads AAGVIQSPRHLIKEKRETATLKCYPIPRHDTVYWYQQGPGQDPQFLISFYEKMQSDKGSIPDRFSAQQFSDYHSELNMSSLELGDSALYFCASSLARRHEQYFGPGTRLTVT.